The source of this T cell receptor (beta chain) is a study of human T cells and chemical hapten exposure (dated by TCRdb to 2020 to 2022). Regarding the research as a whole: For sensitization, 2% DPC in acetone was applied to a 2 cm by 2 cm area of upper inner arm skin. The libraries were sequenced as a pool, and the TCR yield per sample differed mostly because of small variations in library volumes within the pool. For TCR sequencing, blood came from about 28 alopecia patients at anywhere from one to four time points (pre-sensitization, 2, 6 and 24 weeks). The study tracked peripheral blood TCR repertoire changes in vivo during primary and secondary sensitization to the hapten diphenylcyclopropenone (DPC) in alopecia patients. Patients additionally received weekly therapeutic DPC doses to the scalp throughout the approximately 25-week study period. Blood samples were taken from patients before sensitization (week 0) and then at 2, 6 and about 24 weeks after DPC sensitization. Alopecia areata with under or over 50% scalp involvement, alopecia totalis and alopecia universalis were represented in the patient cohort, which was mostly female. Patch testing on the upper back used Finn chambers containing 0.01% DPC, with scoring done after 6 days according to International Contact Dermatitis Research Group standards. Summary of the overall study and its limitations: All patients had alopecia, a presumed autoimmune disease, so their immune response might differ from that of healthy individuals. Compared with pre-sensitization or healthy control sets, expanded TCRs formed significantly more large CDR3 similarity clusters, which is consistent with antigen-driven responses. The number of PT1 expanded TCRs positively correlated with patch test score, significant at thresholds 8, 16 and 32 but not 4. Repeated subsampling changed both the strength of the expansion versus patch-test correlation and the threshold at which the correlation became significant. DPC sensitization did not change how many TCRs were above 1 in 1000 frequency, and no evidence was found of alterations in global repertoire structure.

The library relied on RACE. Sequencing was carried out with a NextSeq 500. Library preparation attached unique molecular identifiers to individual cDNA molecules for quantitative, reproducible TCR counting. From each blood RNA sample, both TCR alpha and TCR beta chains were sequenced. The authors processed their data as follows. Samples had a median of approximately 93,000 TCRs, with a range from roughly 23,224 to 700,000. The Decombinator software suite was used to annotate V, J and CDR3 in the TCR reads. For the PS versus PT1 abundance plots, all samples were subsampled to the same number of TCRs (28,000). TCRs were defined as expanded if absent before sensitization and observed at least eight times at the 2-week time point. TCRdb reworked the public reads: Q25 trimming with fastp, MiXCR clone assembly, productive beta chains retained. Identical CDR3 protein sequences are pooled into one entry, listed with their most common genes and DNA. TCRdb, rather than the study authors, made the V and J calls. The sample includes tens of thousands of distinct CDR3 sequences, with 12% observed a single time. Of the sample, approximately 6% is held by the ten largest clones.

The time point label here, explained by the study, means: pre-sensitization, week 0. The treatment or condition label on this specimen signifies: therapeutic diphenylcyclopropenone sensitization with weekly scalp DPC. At each patch-test visit, blood was drawn before the patch test was applied. Patients were eligible if aged 18 to 70, diagnosed with alopecia and judged suitable for DPC therapy, and pregnant patients were excluded. Total RNA was extracted from unfractionated whole blood that had been collected in Tempus Blood RNA tubes. In regard to this clonotype: Its recognized antigen is unknown. Nothing much larger sits one base from this clone, and base qualities are not available.

Reading the germline V gene gives CDR1 MDHEN and CDR2 SYDVKM. The CDR3 starts with the cysteine, ends with the phenylalanine, and has 13 residues. CDR3 DNA only is kept here, 39 bases in frame from base 1. V is clipped by 3 bases and J by 1 base, and the sequence between their germline boundaries is 6 bases long. The origin of this receptor is a woman in her 30s with alopecia areata. Some clones in this sample may be carry-over from other donors' samples. Here the sequenced sample was whole blood, taken in connection with sensitization to the hapten diphenylcyclopropenone (DPC). The chain links TRBV28 with TRBJ2-5; the D segment could be TRBD2, given 6 matching bases. The CDR3 here reads CASSLRGQETQYF. The nucleotide sequence reads as follows: TGTGCCAGCAGTTTGCGGGGCCAAGAGACCCAGTACTTC.